This T cell receptor delta chain came from a study of γδ T cells in repeated Plasmodium falciparum infection. This clone showed up just a few times. A far more abundant clone sits one base away, making this likely a read error. Other DNA sequences of this sample code for an identical CDR3. Bulk repertoires came from Vgamma9/Vdelta2+ or Vdelta2-negative gammadelta T cells flow-sorted from PBMC. Germline V gene sequence: CDR1 TSWWSYY, CDR2 QGS. The CDR3 runs to 29 residues. TCRdb re-called the multiplex PCR reads through CATT. The table includes 75,000 to 95,000 delta-chain clones, 0.75% to 1% detected once.

No J gene was assigned, while the V gene was called as TRDV1; the table's D call, TRDD3, was not checked against the DNA. Sequencing was done on a sample of gamma-delta T cells from blood. The TCR originated in a pool of human donors (malaria-infected and uninfected, not separated). In nucleotides, the CDR3 is TGTGCTCTTGGGGAAAATCCTACCCTCCCTTGGGTGCGTCTTACTGGGGGATACCCACCGACCTGGGACACCCGACAGATGTTCTTC. This encodes CALGENPTLPWVRLTGGYPPTWDTRQMFF.